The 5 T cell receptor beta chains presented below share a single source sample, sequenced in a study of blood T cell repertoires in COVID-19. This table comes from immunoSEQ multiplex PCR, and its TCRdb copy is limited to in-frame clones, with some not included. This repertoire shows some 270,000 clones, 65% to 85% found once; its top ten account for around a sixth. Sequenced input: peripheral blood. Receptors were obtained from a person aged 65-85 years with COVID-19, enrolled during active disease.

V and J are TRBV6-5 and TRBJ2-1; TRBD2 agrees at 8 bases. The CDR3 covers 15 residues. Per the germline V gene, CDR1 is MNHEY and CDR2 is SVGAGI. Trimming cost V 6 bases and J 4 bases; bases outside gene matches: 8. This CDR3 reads CASSRPGTSYNEQFF. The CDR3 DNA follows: TGTGCCAGCAGCCGTCCCGGGACTAGTTACAATGAGCAGTTCTTC.

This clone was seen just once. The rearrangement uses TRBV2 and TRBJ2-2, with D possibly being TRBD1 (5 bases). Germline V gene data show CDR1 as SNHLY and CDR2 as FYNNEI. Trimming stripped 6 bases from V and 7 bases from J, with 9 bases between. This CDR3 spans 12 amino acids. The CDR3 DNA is TGTGCCAGCAGGCCAGGGTTCGGGGAGCTGTTTTTT. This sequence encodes CASRPGFGELFF.

The CDR3 here is CASSDGPLAPNSPLHF. CDR3 DNA sequence: TGTGCCAGCAGCGATGGCCCCCTCGCCCCTAATTCACCCCTCCACTTT. The rearrangement uses TRBV9 and TRBJ1-6; D is unclear. The CDR3 totals 16 residues. CDR1 and CDR2 from the germline V gene are SGDLS and YYNGEE. V was pared by 3 bases and J by 6 bases, with 16 bases between.

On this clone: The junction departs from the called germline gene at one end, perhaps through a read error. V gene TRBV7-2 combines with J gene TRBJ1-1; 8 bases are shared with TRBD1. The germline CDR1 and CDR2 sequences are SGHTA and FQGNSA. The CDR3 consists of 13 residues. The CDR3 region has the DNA TGTGCCAGCAGCTTCCGGGACAGGATTGAAGTTTTCTTT. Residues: CASSFRDRIEVFF. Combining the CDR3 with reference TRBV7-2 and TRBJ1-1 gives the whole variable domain GAGVSQSPSNKVTEKGKDVELRCDPISGHTALYWYRQSLGQGLEFLIYFQGNSAPDKSGLPSDRFSAERTGGSVSTLTIQRTQQEDSAVYLCASSFRDRIEVFFGQGTRLTVV.

CDR3 loop: CASSPSSRGQETQYF. CDR3 in DNA: TGTGCCAGCAGCCCCAGTTCCCGCGGACAAGAGACCCAGTACTTC. The V gene is TRBV5-4, the J gene TRBJ2-5; no clear D. This CDR3 comprises 15 residues. Germline V gives CDR1 SGHNT, CDR2 YYREEE (reference sequence). V shed 4 bases and J shed 2 bases, with 15 bases lying between them.